These 10 T cell receptor beta chains were all obtained from the same sample, sequenced in a study of blood T cell repertoires in COVID-19. Here immunoSEQ multiplex PCR was the method, and the copy in TCRdb shows in-frame clones only, minus some. The repertoire holds approximately 300,000 clones, with 80% to 95% as singletons. The sequenced sample consisted of peripheral blood. All receptors derive from a woman in her twenties or thirties with COVID-19, enrolled during active disease.

This chain uses TRBV4-2 with TRBJ2-1, with 13 bases that match TRBD2. This CDR3 is 21 amino acids long. V lost 4 bases to trimming and J lost 8 bases; unmatched junction nucleotides: 23. Looked up from germline, CDR1 is LGHNA and CDR2 is YNFKEQ. CDR3 sequence reads: CASSLRDATSGRHSRQHEQFF. In DNA form, the CDR3 reads TGTGCCAGCAGCCTTAGGGACGCGACTAGCGGGAGGCACTCCCGCCAACATGAGCAGTTCTTC.

The V call is TRBV4-3, the J call TRBJ2-1, with 11 bases aligning to TRBD2. Losses at the gene ends were 2 bases for V and 5 bases for J; bases not matched to a gene: 5. The CDR3 is 16 residues long. The V gene's germline CDR1 is LGHNA and CDR2 YSLEER. The CDR3: CASSQMTSGAHNEQFF. CDR3 nucleotide sequence: TGCGCCAGCAGCCAAATGACTAGCGGGGCTCACAATGAGCAGTTCTTC.

This sequence joins TRBV28 and TRBJ2-5, with TRBD1 as a possible D gene (5 bases). Between the trimmed V and J ends, which lost 2 bases and 1 base, there was a span of 8 bases. The CDR3 extends over 14 amino acids. Germline V gene lookup returns CDR1 MDHEN and CDR2 SYDVKM. In DNA form, the CDR3 reads TGTGCCAGCAGTTTACCAGGGATCCAAGAGACCCAGTACTTC. Encoded protein: CASSLPGIQETQYF.

The genes are TRBV12-3 or TRBV12-4 and TRBJ1-1, with a weak D call TRBD1 (5 bases). V lost 9 bases, J lost 5 bases, and 16 bases lay in between. The length of the CDR3 is 13 residues. The CDR3 coding sequence is TGTGCCAGTATGACAGTTCTCAGGACTGAAGCTTTCTTT. Protein: CASMTVLRTEAFF.

This sequence joins TRBV7-9 and TRBJ1-1; tentative D call: TRBD1 (5 bases). CDR3 length equals 16 residues. Germline CDR1 and CDR2: SEHNR and FQNEAQ (reference sequence). V was pared by 5 bases and J by 2 bases, with 18 bases between. In nucleotides, the CDR3 is TGTGCCAGCAGCCCAGCTGACAGCTCTTCTAACACTGAAGCTTTCTTT. Translation: CASSPADSSSNTEAFF.

The chain is built from TRBV7-9 and TRBJ2-7; 7 positions agree with TRBD2. Losses at the gene ends were 5 bases for V and 3 bases for J; bases not matched to a gene: 4. Germline V CDR1 and CDR2: SEHNR, FQNEAQ (reference sequence). The CDR3 is 13 amino acids. CDR3 bases: TGTGCCAGCAGCCCCACTAGCGACTACGAGCAGTACTTC. Translated: CASSPTSDYEQYF. Full variable domain (remainder filled in from reference TRBV7-9 and TRBJ2-7): DTGVSQNPRHKITKRGQNVTFRCDPISEHNRLYWYRQTLGQGPEFLTYFQNEAQLEKSRLLSDRFSAERPKGSFSTLEIQRTEQGDSAMYLCASSPTSDYEQYFGPGTRLTVT.

The chain has TRBV10-3 and TRBJ2-5; 8 bases match TRBD2. Unmatched junction bases numbered 5, after V lost 4 bases and J lost 4 bases. CDR3 length: 14 residues. Germline V CDR1 and CDR2: ENHRY, SYGVKD. CDR3 nucleotides: TGTGCCATCAGTGGGACTAGCCCCCTAGAGACCCAGTACTTC. It specifies CAISGTSPLETQYF.

This rearrangement joins TRBV6-5 to TRBJ1-2; D may be TRBD1 (5 bases). Germline CDR1 MNHEY, CDR2 SVGAGI. CDR3 length: 14 residues. V shed 8 bases and J shed 2 bases, with 15 bases lying between them. The CDR3 here is CASFPQGKNYGYTF. The CDR3 DNA reads as TGTGCCAGCTTCCCCCAGGGCAAGAACTATGGCTACACCTTC.

V is TRBV5-1 and J is TRBJ2-3, with 9 bases that match TRBD2. CDR1 and CDR2 (germline): SGHRS, YFSETQ. The CDR3 extends over 13 amino acids. Trimming at V came to 4 bases and at J to 4 bases, leaving 1 base not matched to a gene. In nucleotides, the CDR3 is TGCGCCAGCAGCCGACTAGCGGCAGATACGCAGTATTTT. Its translation is CASSRLAADTQYF.

V usage is TRBV7-8 and J usage is TRBJ1-1, with TRBD1 as a possible D gene (5 bases). The CDR3 is made up of 15 amino acids. The V and J ends lost 4 bases and 0 bases respectively, with 12 bases between them. Germline V gives CDR1 SGHVS, CDR2 FQNEAQ. In nucleotides, the CDR3 is TGTGCCAGCAGCTCCCAGGGATTCATGAACACTGAAGCTTTCTTT. Encoded protein: CASSSQGFMNTEAFF.